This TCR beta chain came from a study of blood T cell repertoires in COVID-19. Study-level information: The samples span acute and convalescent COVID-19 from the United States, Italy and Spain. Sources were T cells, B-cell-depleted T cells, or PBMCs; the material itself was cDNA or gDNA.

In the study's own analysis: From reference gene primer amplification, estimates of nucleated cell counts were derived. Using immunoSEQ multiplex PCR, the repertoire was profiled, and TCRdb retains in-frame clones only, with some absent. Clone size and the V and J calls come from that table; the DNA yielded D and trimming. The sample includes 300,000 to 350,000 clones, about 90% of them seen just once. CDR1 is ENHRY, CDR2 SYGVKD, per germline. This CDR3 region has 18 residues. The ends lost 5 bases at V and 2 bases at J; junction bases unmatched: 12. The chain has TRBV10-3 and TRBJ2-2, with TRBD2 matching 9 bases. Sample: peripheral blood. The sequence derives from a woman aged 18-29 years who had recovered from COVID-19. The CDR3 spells CAISPALAGTINTGELFF. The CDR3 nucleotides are TGTGCCATCAGTCCGGCCCTAGCGGGAACTATAAACACCGGGGAGCTGTTTTTT.